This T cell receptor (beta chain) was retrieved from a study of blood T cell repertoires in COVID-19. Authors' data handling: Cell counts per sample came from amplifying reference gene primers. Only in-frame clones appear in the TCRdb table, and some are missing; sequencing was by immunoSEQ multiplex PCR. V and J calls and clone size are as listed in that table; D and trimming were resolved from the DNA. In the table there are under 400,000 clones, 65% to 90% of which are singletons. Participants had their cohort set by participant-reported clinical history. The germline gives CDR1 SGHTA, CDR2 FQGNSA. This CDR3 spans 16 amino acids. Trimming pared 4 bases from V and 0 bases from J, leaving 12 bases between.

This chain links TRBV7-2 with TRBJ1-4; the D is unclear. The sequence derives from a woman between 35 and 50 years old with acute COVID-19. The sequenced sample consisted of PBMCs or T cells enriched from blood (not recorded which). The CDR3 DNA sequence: TGTGCCAGCAGCTCAGGCTTAGTTACAACTAATGAAAAACTGTTTTTT. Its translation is CASSSGLVTTNEKLFF.